This T cell receptor (beta chain) was sequenced for a study of cytomegalovirus exposure and HLA in healthy donors. Study details: Tens of millions of unique TCRs, all from HLA-typed donors, were included in an early release of the data.

Germline-derived CDR1 and CDR2 are SNHLY and FYNNEI. This CDR3 is 14 amino acids long. The V gene lost 4 bases and the J gene lost 0 bases, with 10 bases spanning the gap. PCR involved 60 Vbeta and 13 Jbeta primers. Here immunoSEQ multiplex PCR was the method, and the copy in TCRdb shows in-frame clones only, minus some. The sample shows some 110,000 clones, around 80% of them seen only once. This receptor was identified in a young man in good health and CMV-seropositive. The genes are TRBV2 and TRBJ2-7, with D perhaps TRBD1 (6 bases). The sample comprised PBMCs. The CDR3 DNA is TGTGCCAGCAGTGCGACAGGCTTCTCCTACGAGCAGTACTTC. Its translation: CASSATGFSYEQYF. The variable domain in full, with the rest retrieved from reference TRBV2 and TRBJ2-7, is EPEVTQTPSHQVTQMGQEVILRCVPISNHLYFYWYRQILGQKVEFLVSFYNNEISEKSEIFDDQFSVERPDGSNFTLKIRSTKLEDSAMYFCASSATGFSYEQYFGPGTRLTVT.